These T cell receptor beta chains were read from a single sample in a study of blood T cell repertoires in COVID-19. Using immunoSEQ multiplex PCR, the repertoire was profiled, and TCRdb retains in-frame clones only, with some absent. The sample records 310,000 or so clones, about 82% being singletons. The sequenced material came from peripheral blood. The receptors stem from a woman between 45 and 65 years old with acute or convalescent COVID-19. Both conserved end residues are part of each CDR3. Each record gives: J gene, clone size, D gene, V gene, CDR3 DNA, CDR3 protein. D genes are given only for firm matches. A clone size is listed for some rows: how often the clone was seen (once, few, many), or a class if it is expanded.

J gene: TRBJ2-7; clone size: NA; D gene: TRBD1; V gene: TRBV11-3; CDR3 DNA: TGTGCCAGCAGCCGAGGGACAGGCTCCTACGAGCAGTACTTC; CDR3 protein: CASSRGTGSYEQYF
J gene: TRBJ2-5; clone size: NA; D gene: TRBD1; V gene: TRBV19; CDR3 DNA: TGTGCCAGTAGTTCCCGGGACAGGCAAGAGACCCAGTACTTC; CDR3 protein: CASSSRDRQETQYF
J gene: TRBJ2-2; clone size: NA; D gene: TRBD2; V gene: TRBV7-9; CDR3 DNA: TGTGCCAGCAGCTTACGGCCTAGCGGAAACACCGGGGAGCTGTTTTTT; CDR3 protein: CASSLRPSGNTGELFF
J gene: TRBJ2-3; clone size: NA; D gene: NA; V gene: TRBV11-2; CDR3 DNA: TGTGCCAGCAGCTCAGGGCGAAGCACAGATACGCAGTATTTT; CDR3 protein: CASSSGRSTDTQYF
J gene: TRBJ2-7; clone size: NA; D gene: TRBD2; V gene: TRBV3-1/TRBV3-2; CDR3 DNA: TGTGCCAGCAGCCAAGTCGGGAGGGCCATCGAGCAGTACTTC; CDR3 protein: CASSQVGRAIEQYF
J gene: TRBJ1-2; clone size: NA; D gene: NA; V gene: TRBV19; CDR3 DNA: TGTGCCAGTAGTATAGACATTACAGGGCACTATGGCTACACCTTC; CDR3 protein: CASSIDITGHYGYTF
J gene: TRBJ1-2; clone size: NA; D gene: TRBD1; V gene: TRBV14; CDR3 DNA: TGTGCCAGCAGCCAAGGGACAGGATTCTACTATGGCTACACCTTC; CDR3 protein: CASSQGTGFYYGYTF
J gene: TRBJ2-1; clone size: NA; D gene: TRBD2; V gene: TRBV7-3; CDR3 DNA: TGTGCCAGCAGCTTATCGGGGGGGAGCTCCTACAATGAGCAGTTCTTC; CDR3 protein: CASSLSGGSSYNEQFF
J gene: TRBJ2-5; clone size: NA; D gene: TRBD1; V gene: TRBV29-1; CDR3 DNA: TGCAGCGTGACCAGGGGGCTCCCCCAAGAGACCCAGTACTTC; CDR3 protein: CSVTRGLPQETQYF
J gene: TRBJ2-7; clone size: few; D gene: TRBD2; V gene: TRBV7-9; CDR3 DNA: TGTGCCAGCAGCTTTCCCCGTCGGACTAGCGGTCCAACCTACGAGCAGTACTTC; CDR3 protein: CASSFPRRTSGPTYEQYF
J gene: TRBJ1-2; clone size: NA; D gene: NA; V gene: TRBV3-1/TRBV3-2; CDR3 DNA: TGTGCCAGCAGCCAAGCCTCAACGGAGACCTATGGCTACACCTTC; CDR3 protein: CASSQASTETYGYTF
J gene: TRBJ1-1; clone size: NA; D gene: TRBD1; V gene: TRBV14; CDR3 DNA: TGTGCCAGCAGCCGAAGAAGGACAGGATTTAGGAACACTGAAGCTTTCTTT; CDR3 protein: CASSRRRTGFRNTEAFF
J gene: TRBJ1-3; clone size: NA; D gene: NA; V gene: TRBV7-3; CDR3 DNA: TGTGCCAGCAGCTCCCTGGGGGGGGCGGACACCATATATTTT; CDR3 protein: CASSSLGGADTIYF
J gene: TRBJ1-5; clone size: NA; D gene: NA; V gene: TRBV15; CDR3 DNA: TGTGCCACCAGCAGAGAAGAACAGAATAGCAATCAGCCCCAGCATTTT; CDR3 protein: CATSREEQNSNQPQHF
J gene: TRBJ2-3; clone size: NA; D gene: NA; V gene: TRBV27; CDR3 DNA: TGTGCCAGCAGTCCATATAGAGGAGGGAGCACAGATACGCAGTATTTT; CDR3 protein: CASSPYRGGSTDTQYF
J gene: TRBJ1-2; clone size: NA; D gene: NA; V gene: TRBV2; CDR3 DNA: TGTGCCAGCAGTGGGGGGGAAGGCTATGGCTACACCTTC; CDR3 protein: CASSGGEGYGYTF
J gene: TRBJ2-7; clone size: NA; D gene: NA; V gene: TRBV29-1; CDR3 DNA: TGCAGCGTTGGAGGGGGAAGCACCTACGAGCAGTACTTC; CDR3 protein: CSVGGGSTYEQYF
J gene: TRBJ2-1; clone size: NA; D gene: TRBD2; V gene: TRBV6-5; CDR3 DNA: TGTGCCAGCAGTCTAGCGGGAGAAGAGTTCTTC; CDR3 protein: CASSLAGEEFF
J gene: TRBJ2-6; clone size: NA; D gene: NA; V gene: TRBV2; CDR3 DNA: TGTGCCAGCAGTTCCAGTTTCTCTGGGGCCAACGTCCTGACTTTC; CDR3 protein: CASSSSFSGANVLTF
J gene: TRBJ2-7; clone size: NA; D gene: NA; V gene: TRBV7-3; CDR3 DNA: TGTGCCAGCAGCCCCGACCAGGGCGCCTACCCGCCCGAGCAGTACTTC; CDR3 protein: CASSPDQGAYPPEQYF
J gene: TRBJ2-1; clone size: NA; D gene: NA; V gene: TRBV7-3; CDR3 DNA: TGTGCCAGCAGCTCATTGGTTAGCGGTGGGGTTGAGCAGTTCTTC; CDR3 protein: CASSSLVSGGVEQFF
J gene: TRBJ2-7; clone size: once; D gene: NA; V gene: TRBV20-1; CDR3 DNA: TGCAGTGCTAGTCCGAGCTCCTACGAGCAGTACTTC; CDR3 protein: CSASPSSYEQYF
J gene: TRBJ1-4; clone size: NA; D gene: NA; V gene: TRBV6-5; CDR3 DNA: TGTGCCAGCAGTCGGACTAATTCTAATGAAAAACTGTTTTTT; CDR3 protein: CASSRTNSNEKLFF
J gene: TRBJ1-2; clone size: once; D gene: NA; V gene: TRBV3-1/TRBV3-2; CDR3 DNA: TGTGCCAGCAGCCAAGTAGACAGGAACTATGGCTACACCTTC; CDR3 protein: CASSQVDRNYGYTF
J gene: TRBJ1-4; clone size: NA; D gene: NA; V gene: TRBV4-2; CDR3 DNA: TGTGCCAGCAGCCAAGAGCCGGACAGACTTTTTGAAAAACTGTTTTTT; CDR3 protein: CASSQEPDRLFEKLFF
J gene: TRBJ2-6; clone size: NA; D gene: TRBD1; V gene: TRBV6-5; CDR3 DNA: TGTGCCAGCAGTCGGACAGGGAGCGGGGCCAACGTCCTGACTTTC; CDR3 protein: CASSRTGSGANVLTF
J gene: TRBJ2-7; clone size: NA; D gene: NA; V gene: TRBV6-5; CDR3 DNA: TGTGCCAGCAGTCAGTTACAGGGTTTCTACGAGCAGTACTTC; CDR3 protein: CASSQLQGFYEQYF
J gene: TRBJ2-7; clone size: once; D gene: NA; V gene: TRBV28; CDR3 DNA: TGTGCCACCAGACCATGGAAACTAGGTTCGGGATACGAGCAGTACTTC; CDR3 protein: CATRPWKLGSGYEQYF
J gene: TRBJ2-1; clone size: NA; D gene: TRBD2; V gene: TRBV7-9; CDR3 DNA: TGTGCCAGCAGCTTAGGGACTAGCGGGAGGGGATCGTATAATGAGCAGTTCTTC; CDR3 protein: CASSLGTSGRGSYNEQFF
J gene: TRBJ1-2; clone size: once; D gene: NA; V gene: TRBV6-2/TRBV6-3; CDR3 DNA: TGTGCCAGCAGTTACTCGAAAACGGGATCTAACTATGGCTACACCTTC; CDR3 protein: CASSYSKTGSNYGYTF
J gene: TRBJ1-2; clone size: NA; D gene: TRBD1; V gene: TRBV29-1; CDR3 DNA: TGCAGCGTTGGTGACAGGGCCTATGGCTACACCTTC; CDR3 protein: CSVGDRAYGYTF
J gene: TRBJ2-2; clone size: once; D gene: NA; V gene: TRBV27; CDR3 DNA: TGTGCCAGCAGTTCCCAAACTAGAACGAACACCGGGGAGCTGTTTTTT; CDR3 protein: CASSSQTRTNTGELFF
J gene: TRBJ2-1; clone size: once; D gene: TRBD2; V gene: TRBV7-9; CDR3 DNA: TGTGCCAGCACCTCGGGACTAGCGATCGATGAGCAGTTCTTC; CDR3 protein: CASTSGLAIDEQFF